This T cell receptor beta chain is from a study of cytomegalovirus exposure and HLA in healthy donors. Study conclusions and caveats: A later analysis revealed that TCR association rates differed between HLA loci, peaking at DRB1 and bottoming out at HLA-C. Analysis was performed later, and it showed HLA-associated TCR beta chains to be more clonally expanded than equally common others.

A multiplex PCR was run with 60 Vbeta primers and 13 Jbeta primers. Data came from immunoSEQ multiplex PCR; TCRdb stores just in-frame clones and leaves some out. The table includes about 94,000 clones, approximately 77% detected once. Comment on this clone: Its antigen is unidentified.

V lost 4 bases and J 2 bases, leaving 16 bases between the germline ends. The CDR3 spans 16 residues. Germline V gives CDR1 LGHNA, CDR2 YNFKEQ. The chain links TRBV4-2 to TRBJ2-3; D remains ambiguous. This TCR was recovered from a human donor in good health. Sequencing was carried out using PBMCs. The CDR3 nucleotides are TGTGCCAGCAGCCCCCGACGCCTAGAGGCCACAGATACGCAGTATTTT. It is translated as CASSPRRLEATDTQYF.